This T cell receptor (beta chain) derives from a study of blood T cell repertoires in COVID-19. For the study at large: The analysed material was cDNA or gDNA that came from T cells, B-cell-depleted T cells, or PBMCs.

Deletions cut 4 bases from V and 4 bases from J, with 12 bases between. The CDR3 covers 14 residues. Germline V gene lookup returns CDR1 KGHDR and CDR2 SFDVKD. Original processing notes: From reference gene primer amplification, estimates of nucleated cell counts were derived. Data came from immunoSEQ multiplex PCR; TCRdb stores just in-frame clones and leaves some out. D and trimming were read from the DNA, whereas the V and J calls and clone size are those reported in that table. The sample records just over 650,000 clones, 70% to 90% being singletons. The TCR sequence derives from a young woman with acute or convalescent COVID-19. Sequences were obtained from peripheral blood. This sequence joins TRBV24-1 and TRBJ1-2; D is perhaps TRBD1 (5 bases). This chain's CDR3 is CATSDPGRGYGYTF. CDR3 DNA sequence: TGTGCCACCAGTGACCCGGGTAGGGGCTATGGCTACACCTTC.